This T cell receptor beta chain was recovered during a study of cytotoxic CD8 clonotypes in ibrutinib-treated CLL. Between the trimmed V and J ends, which lost 0 bases and 4 bases, there was a span of 8 bases. Germline V gene lookup returns CDR1 SGHDT and CDR2 YYEEEE. The CDR3 loop spans 14 amino acids. Assay: immunoSEQ multiplex PCR; the TCRdb copy retains only in-frame clones and omits some. The profile covers roughly 150,000 clones, with roughly three quarters appearing a single time and around 5% taken by the ten largest. The chain combines TRBV5-6 with TRBJ1-5; D not resolved. The sequence derives from a human donor with chronic lymphocytic leukemia. Sequences were derived from PBMCs, sampled after 24 months of ibrutinib treatment. The CDR3 sequence: CASSLERANQPQHF. Written as DNA, the CDR3 is TGTGCCAGCAGCTTGGAACGGGCAAATCAGCCCCAGCATTTT.